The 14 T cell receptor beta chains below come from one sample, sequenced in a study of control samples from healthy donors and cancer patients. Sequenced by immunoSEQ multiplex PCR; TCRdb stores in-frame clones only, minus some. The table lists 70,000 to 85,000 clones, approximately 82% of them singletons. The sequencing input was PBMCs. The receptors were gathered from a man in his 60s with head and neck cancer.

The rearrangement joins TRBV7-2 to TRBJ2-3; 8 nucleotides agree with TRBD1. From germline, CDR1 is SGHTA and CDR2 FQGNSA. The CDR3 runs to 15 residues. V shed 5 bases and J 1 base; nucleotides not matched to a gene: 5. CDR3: CASSTRGLGTDTQYF. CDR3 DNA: TGTGCCAGCAGCACCAGGGGGCTGGGCACAGATACGCAGTATTTT.

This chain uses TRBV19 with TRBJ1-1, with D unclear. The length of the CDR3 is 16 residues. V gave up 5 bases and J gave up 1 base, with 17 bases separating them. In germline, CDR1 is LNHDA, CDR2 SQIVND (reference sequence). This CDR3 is CASSFIWERTNTEAFF. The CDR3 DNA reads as TGTGCCAGTAGTTTTATTTGGGAACGGACGAACACTGAAGCTTTCTTT. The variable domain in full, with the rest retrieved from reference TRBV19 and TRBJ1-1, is DGGITQSPKYLFRKEGQNVTLSCEQNLNHDAMYWYRQDPGQGLRLIYYSQIVNDFQKGDIAEGYSVSREKKESFPLTVTSAQKNPTAFYLCASSFIWERTNTEAFFGQGTRLTVV.

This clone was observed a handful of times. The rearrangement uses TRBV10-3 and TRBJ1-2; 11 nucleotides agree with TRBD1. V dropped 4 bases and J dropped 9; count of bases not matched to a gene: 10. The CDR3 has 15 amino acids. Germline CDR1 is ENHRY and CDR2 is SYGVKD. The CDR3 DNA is TGTGCCATCAGTGTACGTCCGGGACAGGGGGTTCGCTACACCTTC. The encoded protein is CAISVRPGQGVRYTF.

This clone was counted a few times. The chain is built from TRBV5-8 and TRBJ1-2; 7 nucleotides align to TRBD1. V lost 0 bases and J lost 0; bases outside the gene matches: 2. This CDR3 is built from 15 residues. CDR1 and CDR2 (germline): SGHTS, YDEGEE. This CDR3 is CASSLVGTANYGYTF. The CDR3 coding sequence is TGTGCCAGCAGCTTGGTTGGGACAGCTAACTATGGCTACACCTTC. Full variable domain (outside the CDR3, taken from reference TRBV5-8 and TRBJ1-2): EAGVTQSPTHLIKTRGQQATLRCSPISGHTSVYWYQQALGLGLQFLLWYDEGEERNRGNFPPRFSGRQFPNYSSELNVNALELEDSALYLCASSLVGTANYGYTFGSGTRLTVV.

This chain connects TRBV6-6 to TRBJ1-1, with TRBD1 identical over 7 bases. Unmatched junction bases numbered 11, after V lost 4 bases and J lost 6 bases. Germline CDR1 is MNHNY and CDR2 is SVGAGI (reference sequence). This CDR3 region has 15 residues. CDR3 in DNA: TGTGCCAGCAGTTTAGAGACAGGGTGGGCGGCTGAAGCTTTCTTT. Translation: CASSLETGWAAEAFF.

CDR3 coding DNA: TGTGCCAGCAGCCACGCGGTGAATGAGCAGTTCTTC. Amino acids: CASSHAVNEQFF. This chain uses TRBV6-6 with TRBJ2-1; no clear D. The CDR3 covers 12 residues. V lost 6 bases to trimming and J lost 7 bases, with 10 bases between them. CDR1 and CDR2 from the germline V gene are MNHNY and SVGAGI (reference sequence).

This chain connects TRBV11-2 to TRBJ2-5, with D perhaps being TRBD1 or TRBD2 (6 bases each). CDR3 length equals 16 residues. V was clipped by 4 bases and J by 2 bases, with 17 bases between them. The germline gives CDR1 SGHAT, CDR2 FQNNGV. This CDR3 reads CASSSLRRRGQETQYF. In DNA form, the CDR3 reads TGTGCCAGCAGCTCATTACGCCGGAGGGGGCAAGAGACCCAGTACTTC.

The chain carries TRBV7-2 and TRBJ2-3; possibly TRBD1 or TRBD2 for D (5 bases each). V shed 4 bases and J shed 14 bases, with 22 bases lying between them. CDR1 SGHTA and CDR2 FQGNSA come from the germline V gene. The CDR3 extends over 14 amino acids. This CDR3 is CASSSRDGRRQSYF. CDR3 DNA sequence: TGTGCCAGCAGCTCCCGGGACGGCAGGAGGCAGTCGTATTTT.

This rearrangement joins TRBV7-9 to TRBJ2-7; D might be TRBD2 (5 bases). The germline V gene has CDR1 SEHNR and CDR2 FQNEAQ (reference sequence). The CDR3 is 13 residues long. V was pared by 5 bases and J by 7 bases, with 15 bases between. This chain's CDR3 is CASSPGLPGEQYF. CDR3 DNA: TGTGCCAGCAGCCCAGGACTCCCGGGGGAGCAGTACTTC. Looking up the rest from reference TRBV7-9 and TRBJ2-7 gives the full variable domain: DTGVSQNPRHKITKRGQNVTFRCDPISEHNRLYWYRQTLGQGPEFLTYFQNEAQLEKSRLLSDRFSAERPKGSFSTLEIQRTEQGDSAMYLCASSPGLPGEQYFGPGTRLTVT.

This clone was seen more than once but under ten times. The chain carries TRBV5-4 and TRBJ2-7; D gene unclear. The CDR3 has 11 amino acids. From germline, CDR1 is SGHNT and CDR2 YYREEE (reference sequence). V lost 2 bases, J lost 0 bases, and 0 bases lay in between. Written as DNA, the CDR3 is TGTGCCAGCAGCTTCTCCTACGAGCAGTACTTC. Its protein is CASSFSYEQYF.

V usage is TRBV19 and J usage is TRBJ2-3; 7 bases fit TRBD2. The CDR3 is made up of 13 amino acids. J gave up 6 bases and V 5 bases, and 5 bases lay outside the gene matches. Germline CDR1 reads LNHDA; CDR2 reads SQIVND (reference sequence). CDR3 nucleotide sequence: TGTGCCAGTAGTCCGCGGGAGCGGGATACGCAGTATTTT. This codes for CASSPRERDTQYF. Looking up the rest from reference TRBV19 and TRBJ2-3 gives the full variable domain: DGGITQSPKYLFRKEGQNVTLSCEQNLNHDAMYWYRQDPGQGLRLIYYSQIVNDFQKGDIAEGYSVSREKKESFPLTVTSAQKNPTAFYLCASSPRERDTQYFGPGTRLTVL.

CDR3 bases: TGTGCCAGCAGCTTACTAGCGGGAGCGAATGAGCAGTTCTTC. Translated: CASSLLAGANEQFF. This sequence joins TRBV7-8 and TRBJ2-1; 10 bases align to TRBD2. Per the germline V gene, CDR1 is SGHVS and CDR2 is FQNEAQ. This CDR3 region has 14 residues. Losses at the gene ends were 2 bases for V and 7 bases for J; bases not matched to a gene: 2.

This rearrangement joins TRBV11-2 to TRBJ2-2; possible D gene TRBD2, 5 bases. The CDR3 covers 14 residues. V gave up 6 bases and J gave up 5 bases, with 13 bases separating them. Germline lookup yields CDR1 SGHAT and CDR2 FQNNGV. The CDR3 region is CASRWSRGTGELFF. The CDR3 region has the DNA TGTGCCAGCAGATGGAGCCGGGGAACCGGGGAGCTGTTTTTT.

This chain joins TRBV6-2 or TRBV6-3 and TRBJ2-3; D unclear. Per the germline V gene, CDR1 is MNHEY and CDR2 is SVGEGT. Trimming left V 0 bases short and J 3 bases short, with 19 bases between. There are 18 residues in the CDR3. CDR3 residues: CASSYSGGLAIGTDTQYF. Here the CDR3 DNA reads TGTGCCAGCAGTTACTCCGGTGGATTGGCGATAGGGACAGATACGCAGTATTTT.